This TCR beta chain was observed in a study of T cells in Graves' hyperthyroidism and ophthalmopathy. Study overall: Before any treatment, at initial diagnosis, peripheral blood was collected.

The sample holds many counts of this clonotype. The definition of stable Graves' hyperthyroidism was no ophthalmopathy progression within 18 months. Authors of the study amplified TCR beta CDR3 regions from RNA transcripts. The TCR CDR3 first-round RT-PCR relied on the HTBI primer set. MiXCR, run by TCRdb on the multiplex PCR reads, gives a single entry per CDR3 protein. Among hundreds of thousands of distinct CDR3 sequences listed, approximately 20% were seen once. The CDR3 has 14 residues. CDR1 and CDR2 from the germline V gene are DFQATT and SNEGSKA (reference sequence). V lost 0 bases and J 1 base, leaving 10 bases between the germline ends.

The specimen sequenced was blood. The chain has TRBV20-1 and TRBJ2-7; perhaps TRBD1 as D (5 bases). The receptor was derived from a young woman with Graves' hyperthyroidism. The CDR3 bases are TGCAGTGCTAGAGATCAGGGCAGATCCTACGAGCAGTACTTC. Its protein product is CSARDQGRSYEQYF.